The 23 T cell receptor beta chains reported below all come from one sample, sequenced in a study of cytomegalovirus exposure and HLA in healthy donors. A multiplex PCR was run with 60 Vbeta primers and 13 Jbeta primers. TCRdb's table, derived via immunoSEQ multiplex PCR, lists solely in-frame clones and lacks some. This sample has some 160,000 clones; 73% occur once, and the top ten carry approximately 5.4%. The sample taken for sequencing was PBMCs. The receptors were sampled from a woman aged 18 to 35 in good health and CMV-seropositive.

This clone showed up just a few times. V is TRBV2 and J is TRBJ1-1; D is possibly TRBD1 (5 bases). V gave up 1 base and J gave up 7 bases, with 16 bases separating them. Germline V gene sequence: CDR1 SNHLY, CDR2 FYNNEI. The CDR3 consists of 15 residues. CDR3 sequence: CASSEGVGGLGEAFF. CDR3 nucleotides: TGTGCCAGCAGTGAAGGGGTGGGGGGACTGGGTGAAGCTTTCTTT.

The gene calls are TRBV27 and TRBJ2-7; TRBD1 matches at 7 bases. J lost 6 bases, V lost 5 bases, and 13 bases had no gene match. Germline V gene lookup returns CDR1 MNHEY and CDR2 SMNVEV (reference sequence). This CDR3 is 15 amino acids long. CDR3 loop: CASSTKQGKVGEQYF. CDR3 nucleotide sequence: TGTGCCAGCAGTACAAAACAGGGGAAGGTTGGCGAGCAGTACTTC.

V gene TRBV6-5 combines with J gene TRBJ1-1; no clear D gene. Germline assignment: CDR1 MNHEY and CDR2 SVGAGI. This CDR3 comprises 13 residues. V lost 6 bases and J lost 0, with 8 bases in between. The CDR3 sequence is CASSRGVNTEAFF. CDR3 nucleotide sequence: TGTGCCAGCAGCCGCGGCGTGAACACTGAAGCTTTCTTT.

The rearrangement links TRBV7-2 to TRBJ2-3, with 9 bases aligning to TRBD1. The CDR3 sequence is 15 residues long. Germline CDR1 reads SGHTA; CDR2 reads FQGNSA. The V gene end was trimmed by 4 bases and the J gene end by 5 bases; junction bases not matched to a gene: 7. CDR3 sequence reads: CASSSGTGYGDTQYF. The CDR3 DNA is TGTGCCAGCAGCTCCGGGACAGGGTACGGAGATACGCAGTATTTT.

The rearrangement joins TRBV7-9 to TRBJ2-5; D is ambiguous. This CDR3 is built from 15 residues. Trimming left V 3 bases short and J 5 bases short, with 16 bases between. CDR1 and CDR2 (germline): SEHNR, FQNEAQ (reference sequence). The CDR3 loop is CASSFVTTSSETQYF. In DNA, the CDR3 is TGTGCCAGCAGCTTTGTCACTACCAGCTCCGAGACCCAGTACTTC.

The chain employs TRBV6-5 and TRBJ2-7, with 8 bases identical to TRBD1. The germline V gene has CDR1 MNHEY and CDR2 SVGAGI. The junction had 6 bases not matched to a gene; V was cut back by 5 bases and J by 3 bases. The CDR3 consists of 14 residues. This CDR3 reads CASSAGQGGYEQYF. The CDR3 DNA follows: TGTGCCAGCAGTGCAGGACAGGGCGGCTACGAGCAGTACTTC.

The CDR3, as DNA: TGTGCCAGCAGACTTGGGGGGACCCTTAGAAGTGGCTACACCTTC. Translation: CASRLGGTLRSGYTF. The rearrangement uses TRBV6-6 and TRBJ1-2; D perhaps matches TRBD1 (5 bases). The V and J ends lost 6 bases and 7 bases respectively, with 21 bases between them. There are 15 residues in the CDR3. Germline V gene data show CDR1 as MNHNY and CDR2 as SVGAGI (reference sequence).

This chain links TRBV5-6 with TRBJ2-1, with 12 nucleotides matching TRBD2. V shed 7 bases and J 6 bases; nucleotides not matched to a gene: 8. The CDR3 spans 15 residues. The V gene's germline CDR1 is SGHDT and CDR2 YYEEEE. CDR3 DNA sequence: TGTGCCAGCGGCGCACTAGCGGGGGGCTTCAATGAGCAGTTCTTC. Translated, it gives CASGALAGGFNEQFF.

V gene TRBV14 combines with J gene TRBJ2-1, with D perhaps matching TRBD1 (6 bases). There are 13 residues in the CDR3. CDR1 SGHDN and CDR2 FVKESK come from the germline V gene. V was pared by 4 bases and J by 4 bases, with 8 bases between. The CDR3 bases are TGTGCCAGCAGCCCAACAGGGTACAATGAGCAGTTCTTC. Translated: CASSPTGYNEQFF.

The J gene is TRBJ2-1, the V gene TRBV6-1, with 8 bases matching TRBD2. The CDR3 contains 13 residues. Germline CDR1 and CDR2: MNHNS and SASEGT. Trimming cost V 3 bases and J 16 bases; bases outside gene matches: 11. The CDR3 DNA follows: TGTGCCAGCAGTGAGGAGCGGGGGTTCGACGATTTCTTC. Translated, it gives CASSEERGFDDFF.

The chain recombines TRBV2 with TRBJ2-7, with D perhaps TRBD1 (6 bases). The CDR3 is 16 amino acids. Germline CDR1 SNHLY, CDR2 FYNNEI. With 6 bases removed from V and 3 bases from J, the gap between germline ends came to 21 bases. The CDR3 sequence: CASRAEIGTILYEQYF. DNA for the CDR3: TGTGCCAGCAGAGCCGAAATAGGGACAATACTCTACGAGCAGTACTTC.

The V gene is TRBV7-9, the J gene TRBJ1-1, with D perhaps TRBD1 (5 bases). Trimming took off 8 bases at V and 8 bases at J, with 15 bases between the two ends. CDR3 length equals 12 residues. In germline, CDR1 is SEHNR, CDR2 FQNEAQ (reference sequence). The CDR3 DNA reads TGTGCCAGCCCTTCGGGAGGGGTCGAAGCTTTCTTT. Its translation is CASPSGGVEAFF.

The rearrangement links TRBV5-1 to TRBJ2-3; possibly TRBD2 for D (5 bases). Germline V gives CDR1 SGHRS, CDR2 YFSETQ. V lost 4 bases and J 2 bases, leaving 14 bases between the germline ends. This CDR3 region has 15 residues. CDR3 DNA: TGCGCCAGCAGCCCAGGACTCGGCTCCACAGATACGCAGTATTTT. Encoded protein: CASSPGLGSTDTQYF.

The V call is TRBV14, the J call TRBJ2-7, with 7 nucleotides matching TRBD1. Per the germline V gene, CDR1 is SGHDN and CDR2 is FVKESK. The CDR3 runs 13 residues. After removal of 4 bases from V and 3 bases from J, the junction contained 3 bases not matched to a gene. CDR3 DNA: TGTGCCAGCAGCCTAGGGACAGACTACGAGCAGTACTTC. It yields the protein CASSLGTDYEQYF.

CDR3 in amino acids: CASSNWGGAYEQYF. The CDR3 coding sequence is TGTGCCAGCAGTAACTGGGGGGGGGCCTACGAGCAGTACTTC. The chain carries TRBV28 and TRBJ2-7, with 7 nucleotides matching TRBD2. Germline-derived CDR1 and CDR2 are MDHEN and SYDVKM. V lost 5 bases to trimming and J lost 2 bases; unmatched junction nucleotides: 6. This CDR3 region has 14 residues. The variable domain in full, with the rest retrieved from reference TRBV28 and TRBJ2-7, is DVKVTQSSRYLVKRTGEKVFLECVQDMDHENMFWYRQDPGLGLRLIYFSYDVKMKEKGDIPEGYSVSREKKERFSLILESASTNQTSMYLCASSNWGGAYEQYFGPGTRLTVT.

V gene TRBV2 combines with J gene TRBJ2-1; weak D call: TRBD2 (5 bases). The CDR3 is 18 amino acids. V was pared by 2 bases and J by 4 bases, with 21 bases between. Germline CDR1 is SNHLY and CDR2 is FYNNEI. The CDR3 DNA is TGTGCCAGCAGTGAACTCTTCGGTCGGGCGGGTCCTTACAATGAGCAGTTCTTC. This encodes CASSELFGRAGPYNEQFF.

About this clone: The sample carries other DNA sequences with the same CDR3. The J gene is TRBJ1-6, the V gene TRBV25-1, with D hard to call. V lost 1 base and J lost 9, with 10 bases in between. CDR1 and CDR2 from the germline V gene are MGHDK and SYGVNS. This CDR3 spans 14 amino acids. The DNA of the CDR3 is TGTGCCAGCAGTGAATCTGCTACGGTTTCACCCCTCCACTTT. Encoded protein: CASSESATVSPLHF.

V is TRBV7-2 and J is TRBJ1-2, with D maybe TRBD1 (6 bases). Germline V gene data show CDR1 as SGHTA and CDR2 as FQGNSA. The V gene lost 5 bases and the J gene lost 3 bases, with 10 bases spanning the gap. The CDR3 runs 13 residues. CDR3 residues: CASSHGQYYGYTF. The CDR3 nucleotides are TGTGCCAGCAGCCATGGACAGTACTATGGCTACACCTTC.

The J gene is TRBJ2-2, the V gene TRBV9; 10 nucleotides agree with TRBD2. CDR1 and CDR2 (germline): SGDLS, YYNGEE. CDR3 size: 16 residues. Trimming took 4 bases from V and 1 from J; bases not matched to a gene: 4. CDR3 residues: CASSKGTSENTGELFF. Written as DNA, the CDR3 is TGTGCCAGCAGCAAAGGGACTAGCGAGAACACCGGGGAGCTGTTTTTT.

The DNA for the CDR3 is TGCGCCAGCAGCCAAGGACCAGGGGGTCTGAACACTGAAGCTTTCTTT. Protein sequence: CASSQGPGGLNTEAFF. The rearrangement uses TRBV4-1 and TRBJ1-1; TRBD1 agrees at 7 bases. The V gene end was trimmed by 1 base and the J gene end by 0 bases; junction bases not matched to a gene: 5. This CDR3 has 16 residues. Germline assignment: CDR1 MGHRA and CDR2 YSYEKL.

V is TRBV11-1 and J is TRBJ1-4; D call uncertain. Germline V gene sequence: CDR1 SGHAT, CDR2 FQDESV (reference sequence). This CDR3 spans 15 amino acids. V shed 4 bases and J shed 0 bases, with 9 bases lying between them. Here the CDR3 DNA reads TGTGCCAGCAGCTCTAGGACTTCAACTAATGAAAAACTGTTTTTT. This codes for CASSSRTSTNEKLFF.

The chain recombines TRBV5-4 with TRBJ2-3; 11 bases are shared with TRBD2. The CDR3 is 16 residues long. Germline V lookup: CDR1 SGHNT, CDR2 YYREEE (reference sequence). The V gene end was trimmed by 4 bases and the J gene end by 4 bases; junction bases not matched to a gene: 8. For the CDR3, the DNA is TGTGCCAGCAGCCTCTTAGCGGGGGGGGGCCCAGATACGCAGTATTTT. The encoded protein is CASSLLAGGGPDTQYF.

This chain connects TRBV5-6 to TRBJ1-6; TRBD1 matches at 7 bases. Germline CDR1 SGHDT, CDR2 YYEEEE. This CDR3 spans 15 amino acids. V shed 3 bases, J shed 8 bases, and the junction held 8 bases outside the gene matches. CDR3 sequence (DNA): TGTGCCAGCAGCTGGGGGGACAGAGTTTATTCACCCCTCCACTTT. Translating gives CASSWGDRVYSPLHF.